The 8 T cell receptor beta chains in this list originate from one sample, sequenced in a study of T cells in Graves' hyperthyroidism and ophthalmopathy. RNA transcripts were the template for amplifying TCR beta CDR3 regions. First-round RT-PCR with HTBI primers amplified the TCR CDR3 region. A single record per CDR3 protein comes from TCRdb applying MiXCR to the multiplex PCR reads. The data show hundreds of thousands of distinct CDR3 sequences, around a sixth seen once. The sample taken for sequencing was blood. The receptors stem from a woman younger than 35 with Graves' hyperthyroidism that later progressed to Graves' ophthalmopathy.

The rearrangement joins TRBV9 to TRBJ1-1; 8 nucleotides agree with TRBD1. Trimming removed 0 bases from V and 8 bases from J; junction bases left unmatched: 3. The CDR3 runs 13 residues. CDR1 is SGDLS and CDR2 is YYNGEE in the germline V gene. The CDR3 loop is CASSVARTGEAFF. Written as DNA, the CDR3 is TGTGCCAGCAGCGTAGCAAGGACAGGGGAAGCTTTCTTT.

Here the CDR3 reads CSARNPQTAGELFF. In nucleotides, the CDR3 is TGCAGTGCCCGGAACCCGCAGACAGCCGGGGAGCTGTTTTTT. This chain connects TRBV20-1 to TRBJ2-2; weak D call: TRBD1 (5 bases). Deletions cut 6 bases from V and 6 bases from J, with 17 bases between. In germline, CDR1 is DFQATT, CDR2 SNEGSKA (reference sequence). The CDR3 consists of 14 residues.

This clonotype was recorded at least ten times. The V gene is TRBV11-2, the J gene TRBJ2-5, with a tentative D call TRBD1 (6 bases). The V gene's germline CDR1 is SGHAT and CDR2 FQNNGV. Trimming left V 5 bases short and J 4 bases short, with 11 bases between. The CDR3 loop spans 13 amino acids. CDR3: CASSKGQLETQYF. The CDR3 bases are TGTGCCAGCAGCAAGGGACAATTAGAGACCCAGTACTTC.

This clonotype has just a few counts. The V and J genes are TRBV7-9 and TRBJ2-4; D ambiguous. This CDR3 contains 15 residues. Trimming removed 0 bases at V and 2 bases at J, with 8 bases between. Per germline, CDR1 SEHNR and CDR2 FQNEAQ (reference sequence). CDR3 sequence (DNA): TGTGCCAGCAGCTTAGCCCAGGCAACCAAAAACATTCAGTACTTC. Translated: CASSLAQATKNIQYF.

This clonotype was found a few times. The J gene is TRBJ2-3, the V gene TRBV10-3, with no clear D. The CDR3 consists of 13 residues. V gave up 6 bases and J gave up 1 base, with 8 bases separating them. Germline V gives CDR1 ENHRY, CDR2 SYGVKD. CDR3 amino acids: CAIRVVGTDTQYF. The CDR3 bases are TGTGCCATCAGGGTCGTGGGCACAGATACGCAGTATTTT.

This clonotype appeared many times. The chain employs TRBV28 and TRBJ2-7, with 8 bases fitting TRBD1. The CDR3 sequence is 16 residues long. J gave up 6 bases and V 3 bases, and 13 bases lay outside the gene matches. In germline, CDR1 is MDHEN, CDR2 SYDVKM. This chain's CDR3 is CASSLPLRGLGGEQYF. CDR3 in DNA: TGTGCCAGCAGTTTGCCTCTCAGGGGGCTCGGCGGCGAGCAGTACTTC.

This clonotype was counted at least ten times. The chain recombines TRBV12-3 or TRBV12-4 with TRBJ1-5; 11 bases fit TRBD1. V trimming: 5 bases; J trimming: 2 bases; junction bases outside the gene matches: 2. The CDR3 loop spans 15 amino acids. The CDR3 here is CASSPGQGGNQPQHF. CDR3 bases: TGTGCCAGCAGTCCGGGACAGGGGGGCAATCAGCCCCAGCATTTT.

This sequence joins TRBV20-1 and TRBJ2-7; TRBD2 agrees at 8 bases. The CDR3 totals 13 residues. V shed 3 bases, J shed 5 bases, and the junction held 6 bases outside the gene matches. Germline CDR1 and CDR2: DFQATT and SNEGSKA (reference sequence). In nucleotides, the CDR3 is TGCAGTGCTAGGCGGGAGCGGGGGAACGAGCAGTACTTC. Translating gives CSARRERGNEQYF.